Here is one T cell receptor (beta chain) with its context. Its antigen is not identified. The CDR3 totals 15 residues. After removal of 0 bases from V and 10 bases from J, the junction contained 7 bases not matched to a gene. The germline CDR1 and CDR2 sequences are DFQATT and SNEGSKA (reference sequence). This entry is derived from a study of identical twins. Findings of the study overall: Cross-sectional statistics underpinned the conclusions; the same donors were not followed.

A single record per CDR3 protein comes from TCRdb applying MiXCR to the 5' RACE reads. The sample yields 640,000 or so distinct CDR3 sequences, approximately 6% seen once. V and J are TRBV20-1 and TRBJ2-1; 12 nucleotides match TRBD2. This receptor was identified in a man younger than 35 in good health. Sequencing used naive T cells sorted from blood. The CDR3 here is CSARDRLAGDREQFF. The CDR3 DNA sequence: TGCAGTGCTAGAGATCGACTAGCGGGAGATCGAGAGCAGTTCTTC.